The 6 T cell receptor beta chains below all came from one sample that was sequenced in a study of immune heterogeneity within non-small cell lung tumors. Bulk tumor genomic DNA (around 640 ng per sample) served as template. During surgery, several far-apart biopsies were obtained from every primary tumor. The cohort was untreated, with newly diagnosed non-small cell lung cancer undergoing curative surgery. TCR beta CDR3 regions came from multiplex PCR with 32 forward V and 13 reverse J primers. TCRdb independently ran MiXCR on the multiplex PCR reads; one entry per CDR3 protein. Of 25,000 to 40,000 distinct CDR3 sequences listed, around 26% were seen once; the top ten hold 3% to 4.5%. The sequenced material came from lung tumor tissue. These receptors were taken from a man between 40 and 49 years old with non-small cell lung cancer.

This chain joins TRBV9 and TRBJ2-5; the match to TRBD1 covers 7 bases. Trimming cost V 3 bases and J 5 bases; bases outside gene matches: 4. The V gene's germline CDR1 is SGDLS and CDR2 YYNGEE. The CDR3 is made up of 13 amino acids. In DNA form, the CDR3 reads TGTGCCAGCAGCGCGCGACAGGGCGAGACCCAGTACTTC. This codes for CASSARQGETQYF.

CDR3 protein: CASSQQNQETQYF. The CDR3 DNA is TGTGCCAGCTCACAACAGAATCAAGAGACCCAGTACTTC. The rearrangement uses TRBV18 and TRBJ2-5; no clear D. The CDR3 sequence is 13 residues long. V lost 4 bases and J lost 2, with 8 bases in between. Germline V gene sequence: CDR1 KGHSH, CDR2 LQKENI. Using reference TRBV18 and TRBJ2-5 for the parts outside the CDR3, the full variable domain is NAGVMQNPRHLVRRRGQEARLRCSPMKGHSHVYWYRQLPEEGLKFMVYLQKENIIDESGMPKERFSAEFPKEGPSILRIQQVVRGDSAAYFCASSQQNQETQYFGPGTRLLVL.

Written as DNA, the CDR3 is TGCAGTGCTGCGCTTGGGCGGGGCACAGATACGCAGTATTTT. Protein product: CSAALGRGTDTQYF. The chain joins TRBV20-1 to TRBJ2-3; TRBD2 might be the D (5 bases). Germline loops: CDR1 DFQATT, CDR2 SNEGSKA (reference sequence). The CDR3 is 14 amino acids. V was cut by 5 bases and J by 1 base, with 13 bases left in between.

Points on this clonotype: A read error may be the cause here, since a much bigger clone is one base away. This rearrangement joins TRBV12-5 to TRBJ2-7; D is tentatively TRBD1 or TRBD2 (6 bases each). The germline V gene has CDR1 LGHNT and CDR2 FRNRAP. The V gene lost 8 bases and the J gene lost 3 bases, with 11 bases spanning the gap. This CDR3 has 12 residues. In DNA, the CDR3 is TGTGCTAGTAGTGGGGGGCACTACGAGCAGTACTTC. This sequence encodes CASSGGHYEQYF.

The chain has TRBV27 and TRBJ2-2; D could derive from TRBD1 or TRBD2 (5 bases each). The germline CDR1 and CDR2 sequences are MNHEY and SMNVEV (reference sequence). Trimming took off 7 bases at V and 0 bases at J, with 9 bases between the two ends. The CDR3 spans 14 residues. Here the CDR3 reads CASKGDANTGELFF. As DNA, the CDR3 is TGTGCCAGCAAAGGGGACGCGAACACCGGGGAGCTGTTTTTT.

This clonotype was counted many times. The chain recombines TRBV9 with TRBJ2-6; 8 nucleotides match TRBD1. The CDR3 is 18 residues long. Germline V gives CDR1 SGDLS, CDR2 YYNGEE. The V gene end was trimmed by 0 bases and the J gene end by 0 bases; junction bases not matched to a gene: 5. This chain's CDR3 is CASSVELGTGSGANVLTF. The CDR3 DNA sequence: TGTGCCAGCAGCGTAGAGCTCGGGACAGGCTCTGGGGCCAACGTCCTGACTTTC. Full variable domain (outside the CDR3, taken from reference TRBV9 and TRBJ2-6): DSGVTQTPKHLITATGQRVTLRCSPRSGDLSVYWYQQSLDQGLQFLIQYYNGEERAKGNILERFSAQQFPDLHSELNLSSLELGDSALYFCASSVELGTGSGANVLTFGAGSRLTVL.